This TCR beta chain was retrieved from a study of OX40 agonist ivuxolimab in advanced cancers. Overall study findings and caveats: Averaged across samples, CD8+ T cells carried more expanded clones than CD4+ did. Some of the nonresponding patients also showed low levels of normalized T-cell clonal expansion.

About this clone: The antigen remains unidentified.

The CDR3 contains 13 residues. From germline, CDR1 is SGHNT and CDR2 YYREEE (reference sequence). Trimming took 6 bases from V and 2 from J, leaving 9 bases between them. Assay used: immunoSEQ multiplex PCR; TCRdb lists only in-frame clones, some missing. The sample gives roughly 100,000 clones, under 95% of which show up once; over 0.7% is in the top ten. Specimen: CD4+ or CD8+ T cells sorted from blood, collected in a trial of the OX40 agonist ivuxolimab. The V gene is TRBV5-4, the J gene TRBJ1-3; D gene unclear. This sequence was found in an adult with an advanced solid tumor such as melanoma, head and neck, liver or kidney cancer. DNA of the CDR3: TGTGCCAGCACCCCCAGCCCTGGAAACACCATATATTTT. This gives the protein CASTPSPGNTIYF.